The T cell receptor beta chain under discussion was sequenced for a study of human T cells and chemical hapten exposure. As for time point: pre-sensitization, week 0. Treatment described: therapeutic diphenylcyclopropenone sensitization with weekly scalp DPC. This clonotype was recorded many times. The V end lost 2 bases, the J end lost 9 bases, and 11 bases lay between the germline ends. Germline-derived CDR1 and CDR2 are MNHEY and SVGAGI. The length of the CDR3 is 13 residues. TCRdb re-called the RACE reads with MiXCR, one entry per CDR3 protein. The data hold about 85,000 distinct CDR3 sequences, with 8.5% observed a single time.

The chain recombines TRBV6-5 with TRBJ2-1; tentatively, D is TRBD2 (6 bases). The receptor was derived from a man aged 35-49 years with alopecia areata. Some clones in this sample may be carry-over from other donors' samples. Material: whole blood, obtained in connection with sensitization to the hapten diphenylcyclopropenone (DPC). The CDR3 here is CASSYRDSLEQFF. The CDR3 nucleotides read TGTGCCAGCAGTTACCGGGACTCACTTGAGCAGTTCTTC.